This T cell receptor (beta chain) was sequenced in a study of beta chain features in type 1 diabetes (dated by TCRdb to 2016 to 2019). About the study as a whole: Mean age, gender distribution, total cell number and subset yield did not differ between patients and healthy donors. Across all samples, fewer than 130 million sorted cells were examined, and cell number per subset correlated strongly with RNA yield. In the study, recently diagnosed type 1 diabetes patients and matched healthy donors were compared on the TCRB repertoires of their sorted circulating CD4+ T cell subsets. Regulatory and stem cell-like memory subsets were obtained from only 8 patients and about 8 healthy donors, while naive and central memory subsets were obtained from all 30 or so donors.

All of the isolated RNA was reverse transcribed with the High Capacity cDNA Reverse Transcription Kit, so expressed TCRB transcripts were sequenced. Deep immunoSEQ sequencing was performed on naive, central memory and regulatory T cell samples, with an average of around 3.5 million total reads per sample. Sorted cells were lysed in RLT buffer, and RNA was extracted using DNase-treated RNeasy Micro or Mini kits according to cell number. Each cell subset was processed separately to prevent cross-contamination, with patient and healthy donor samples processed together. The immunoSEQ multiplex PCR was used to amplify TCRB sequences from cDNA, generating 87-bp fragments that spanned the CDR3 region. The amplicons were sequenced using the Illumina HiSeq platform. From the authors' description of their analysis: Synthetic template baselines were used to correct PCR bias computationally, reads within Hamming distance 2 were collapsed together, and singletons that could not be merged were discarded. By aligning reads against IMGT, V, D and J genes, CDR3 length, and insertions or deletions at six rearrangement sites were assigned. Within each subset, clonotype counts were normalized to sorted cell number, and only after that were true diversity and Gini coefficients computed with the tcR R package. The overlap coefficient, calculated on TCRB nucleotide sequences, was used to quantify repertoire sharing. As a proxy for the pre-selection repertoire, out-of-frame TCRB sequences from naive cells were analyzed. TCRdb holds this immuneACCESS table with in-frame rearrangements only. Some clones are missing; in checked studies, unresolved V genes explain under half, and the rest has no known cause. V, J and clone size are those of that table, while D and trimming were read from the DNA. The sample table records fewer than 250,000 clones; roughly two thirds of these occur just once. The top ten hold around 0.05% of the sample.

Each donor gave one peripheral blood draw, approximately 100 mL on average, collected into heparinised tubes. A BD FACSAria II and a panel including CD45RO, CCR7, CD25, CD127, CD95 and CD27 were used to sort naive, central memory, regulatory and stem cell-like memory CD4+ T cells. All sorted populations exceeded 95% purity. PBMCs were separated immediately by Lymphoprep density gradient centrifugation and were stained directly, without being cultured. So that batch effects would be minimized, each experiment stained and sorted samples in pairs, pairing one healthy donor with one patient. A word on this clone: Its antigen is unknown. Nothing much larger sits one base from this clone, and base qualities are not available.

Paper-wide results and their limitations: PCR may preferentially amplify shorter templates, but because patient and control samples were amplified and corrected together, any resulting skew would affect both groups equally. Fewer insertions and more nucleotide deletions at VDJ recombination sites were observed in patients with type 1 diabetes, implying thymic rearrangement abnormalities. A moderate but significant shortening of TCRB CDR3 length was observed in type 1 diabetes patients in all four CD4+ subsets. Because small numbers of individuals were included in the HLA sub-analyses, any influence of HLA type on TCRB rearrangement was left unresolved. Because cDNA was sequenced instead of genomic DNA, highly expressing activated cells could be over-represented, though the groups showed no difference in activation or CD3 levels. Naive, central memory and regulatory TCRB repertoires appeared to be more alike among patients than among healthy donors.

The CDR3 covers 13 residues, taking in both the cysteine and the phenylalanine. Only the CDR3 DNA is retained, 39 bases long and in frame from the first base. Trimming costs V 4 bases and J 4 bases, and their ends lie 11 bases apart. CDR1 and CDR2, looked up from the germline V gene (reference sequence), are GTSNPN and SVGIG. This receptor was taken from a man in his thirties or forties in good health. Here the chain combines TRBV30 and TRBJ2-1; the D gene is perhaps TRBD1 or TRBD2, as each covers 5 bases. Input material: naive CD4+ T cells from blood. In light of the paper, this sample's cell subset or site label describes: true naive CD4+ T cells. The nucleotides are TGTGCCTGGACCGGGACCGAGTACAATGAGCAGTTCTTC. Translated, this gives CAWTGTEYNEQFF. The reference TRBV30 and TRBJ2-1 proteins fill in what lies around the CDR3, so the full variable domain reads SQTIHQWPATLVQPVGSPLSLECTVEGTSNPNLYWYRQAAGRGLQLLFYSVGIGQISSEVPQNLSASRPQDRQFILSSKKLLLSDSGFYLCAWTGTEYNEQFFGPGTRLTVL.